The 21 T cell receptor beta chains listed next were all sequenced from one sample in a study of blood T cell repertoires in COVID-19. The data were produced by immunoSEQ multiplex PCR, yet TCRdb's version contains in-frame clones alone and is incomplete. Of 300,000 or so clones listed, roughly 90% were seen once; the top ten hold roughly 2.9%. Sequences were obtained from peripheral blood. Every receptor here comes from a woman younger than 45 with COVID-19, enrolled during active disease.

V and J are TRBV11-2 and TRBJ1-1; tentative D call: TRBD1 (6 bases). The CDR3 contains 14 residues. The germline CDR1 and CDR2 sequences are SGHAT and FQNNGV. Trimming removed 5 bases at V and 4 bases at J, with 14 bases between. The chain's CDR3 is CASSPTTGPTEAFF. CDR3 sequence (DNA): TGTGCCAGCAGCCCGACCACAGGGCCCACTGAAGCTTTCTTT.

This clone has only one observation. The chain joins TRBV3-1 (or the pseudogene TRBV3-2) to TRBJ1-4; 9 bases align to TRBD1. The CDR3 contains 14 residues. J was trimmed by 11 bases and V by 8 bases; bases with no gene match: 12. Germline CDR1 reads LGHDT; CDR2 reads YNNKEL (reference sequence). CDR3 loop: CASSSPGQGWKLFF. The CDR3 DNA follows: TGTGCCAGCTCTTCTCCGGGACAGGGATGGAAACTGTTTTTT.

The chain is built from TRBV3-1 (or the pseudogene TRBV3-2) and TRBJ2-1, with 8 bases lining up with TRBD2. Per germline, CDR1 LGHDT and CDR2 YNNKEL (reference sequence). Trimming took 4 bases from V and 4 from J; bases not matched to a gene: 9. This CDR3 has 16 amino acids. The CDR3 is CASSPPGGGRYNEQFF. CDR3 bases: TGTGCCAGCAGCCCACCCGGGGGGGGGCGTTACAATGAGCAGTTCTTC.

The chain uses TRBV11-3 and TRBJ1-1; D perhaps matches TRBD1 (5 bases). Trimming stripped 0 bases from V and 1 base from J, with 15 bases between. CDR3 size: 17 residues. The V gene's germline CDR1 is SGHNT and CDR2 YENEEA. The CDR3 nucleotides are TGTGCCAGCAGCTTAGAGAGAACCCTTAGGGGGAACACTGAAGCTTTCTTT. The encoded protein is CASSLERTLRGNTEAFF.

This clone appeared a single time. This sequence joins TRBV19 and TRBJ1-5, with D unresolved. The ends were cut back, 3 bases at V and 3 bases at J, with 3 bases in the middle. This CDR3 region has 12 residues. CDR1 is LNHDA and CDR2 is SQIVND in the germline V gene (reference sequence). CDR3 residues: CASSILNQPQHF. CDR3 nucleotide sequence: TGTGCCAGTAGTATCCTCAATCAGCCCCAGCATTTT. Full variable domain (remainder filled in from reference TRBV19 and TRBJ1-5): DGGITQSPKYLFRKEGQNVTLSCEQNLNHDAMYWYRQDPGQGLRLIYYSQIVNDFQKGDIAEGYSVSREKKESFPLTVTSAQKNPTAFYLCASSILNQPQHFGDGTRLSIL.

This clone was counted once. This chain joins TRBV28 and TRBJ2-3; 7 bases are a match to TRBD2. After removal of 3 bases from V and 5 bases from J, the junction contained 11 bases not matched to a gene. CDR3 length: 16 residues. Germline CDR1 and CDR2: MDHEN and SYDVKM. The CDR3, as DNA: TGTGCCAGCAGTTTCGGGTCGGCGGGAGTCGTAGATACGCAGTATTTT. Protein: CASSFGSAGVVDTQYF.

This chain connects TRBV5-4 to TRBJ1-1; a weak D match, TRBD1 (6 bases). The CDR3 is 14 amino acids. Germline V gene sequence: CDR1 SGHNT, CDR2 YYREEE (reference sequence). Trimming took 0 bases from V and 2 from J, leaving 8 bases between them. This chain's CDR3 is CASSLDRVNTEAFF. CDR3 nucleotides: TGTGCCAGCAGCTTGGACAGGGTCAACACTGAAGCTTTCTTT. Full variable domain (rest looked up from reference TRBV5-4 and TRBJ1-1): ETGVTQSPTHLIKTRGQQVTLRCSSQSGHNTVSWYQQALGQGPQFIFQYYREEENGRGNFPPRFSGLQFPNYSSELNVNALELDDSALYLCASSLDRVNTEAFFGQGTRLTVV.

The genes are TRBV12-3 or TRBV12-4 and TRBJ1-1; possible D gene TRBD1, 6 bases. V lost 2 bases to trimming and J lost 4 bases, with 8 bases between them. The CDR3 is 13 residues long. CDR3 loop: CASSLQGITEAFF. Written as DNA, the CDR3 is TGTGCCAGCAGTTTACAGGGGATCACTGAAGCTTTCTTT.

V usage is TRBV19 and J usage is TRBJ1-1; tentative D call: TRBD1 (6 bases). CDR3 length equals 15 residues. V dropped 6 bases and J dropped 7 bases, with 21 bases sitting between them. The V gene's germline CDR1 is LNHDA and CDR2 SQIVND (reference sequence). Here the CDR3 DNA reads TGTGCCAGTAGCACCCTCACAGGGAATAGGGATGAAGCTTTCTTT. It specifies CASSTLTGNRDEAFF.

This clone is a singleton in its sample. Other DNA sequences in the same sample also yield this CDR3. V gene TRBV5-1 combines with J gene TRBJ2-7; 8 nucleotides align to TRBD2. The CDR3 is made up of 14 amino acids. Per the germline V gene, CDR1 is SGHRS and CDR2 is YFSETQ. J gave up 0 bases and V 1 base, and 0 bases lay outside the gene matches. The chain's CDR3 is CASSLSGSSYEQYF. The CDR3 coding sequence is TGCGCCAGCAGCTTGAGCGGGAGCTCCTACGAGCAGTACTTC.

The CDR3 region is CASSRRVGGSTEAFF. In nucleotides, the CDR3 is TGTGCCAGCAGTCGCAGGGTTGGGGGGAGCACTGAAGCTTTCTTT. This chain links TRBV28 with TRBJ1-1, with a possible D match to TRBD1 (5 bases). Deletions cut 5 bases from V and 4 bases from J, with 17 bases between. CDR3 length equals 15 residues. The germline gives CDR1 MDHEN, CDR2 SYDVKM.

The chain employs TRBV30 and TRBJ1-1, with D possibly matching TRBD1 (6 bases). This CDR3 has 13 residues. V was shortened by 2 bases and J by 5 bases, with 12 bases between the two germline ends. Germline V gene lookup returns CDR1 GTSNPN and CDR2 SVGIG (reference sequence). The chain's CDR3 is CAWSRNRETEAFF. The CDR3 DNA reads TGTGCCTGGAGTCGAAACAGGGAGACTGAAGCTTTCTTT.

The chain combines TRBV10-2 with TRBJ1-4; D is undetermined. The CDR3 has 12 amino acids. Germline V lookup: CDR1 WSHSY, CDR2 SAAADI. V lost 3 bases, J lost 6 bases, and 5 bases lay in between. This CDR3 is CASSDIDEKLFF. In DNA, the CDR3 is TGCGCCAGCAGTGACATAGATGAAAAACTGTTTTTT.

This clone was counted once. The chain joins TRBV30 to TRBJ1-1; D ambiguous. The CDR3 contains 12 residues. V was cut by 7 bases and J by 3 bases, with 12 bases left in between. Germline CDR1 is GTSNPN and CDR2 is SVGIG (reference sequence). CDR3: CALYERDTEAFF. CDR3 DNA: TGTGCCTTGTATGAGCGGGACACTGAAGCTTTCTTT. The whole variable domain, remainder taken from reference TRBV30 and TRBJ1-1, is SQTIHQWPATLVQPVGSPLSLECTVEGTSNPNLYWYRQAAGRGLQLLFYSVGIGQISSEVPQNLSASRPQDRQFILSSKKLLLSDSGFYLCALYERDTEAFFGQGTRLTVV.

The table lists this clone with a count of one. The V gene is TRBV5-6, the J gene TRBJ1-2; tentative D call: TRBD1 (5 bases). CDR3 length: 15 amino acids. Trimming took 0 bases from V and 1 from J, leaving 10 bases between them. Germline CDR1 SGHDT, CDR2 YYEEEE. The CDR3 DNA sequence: TGTGCCAGCAGCTTGGTTTCGGGGGATAACTATGGCTACACCTTC. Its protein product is CASSLVSGDNYGYTF.

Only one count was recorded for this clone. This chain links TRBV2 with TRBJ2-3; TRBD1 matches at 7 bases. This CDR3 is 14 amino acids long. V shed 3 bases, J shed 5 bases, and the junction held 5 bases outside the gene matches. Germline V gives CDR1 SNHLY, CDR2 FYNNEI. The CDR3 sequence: CASSERGLGDTQYF. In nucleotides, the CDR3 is TGTGCCAGCAGTGAGAGGGGGCTTGGAGATACGCAGTATTTT. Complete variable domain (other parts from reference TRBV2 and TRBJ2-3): EPEVTQTPSHQVTQMGQEVILRCVPISNHLYFYWYRQILGQKVEFLVSFYNNEISEKSEIFDDQFSVERPDGSNFTLKIRSTKLEDSAMYFCASSERGLGDTQYFGPGTRLTVL.

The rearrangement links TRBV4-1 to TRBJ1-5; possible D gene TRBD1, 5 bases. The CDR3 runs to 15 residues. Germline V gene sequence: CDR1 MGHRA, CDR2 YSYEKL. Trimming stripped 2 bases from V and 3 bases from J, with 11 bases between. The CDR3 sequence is CASSQTDTFNQPQHF. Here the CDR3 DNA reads TGCGCCAGCAGCCAAACGGACACATTCAATCAGCCCCAGCATTTT.

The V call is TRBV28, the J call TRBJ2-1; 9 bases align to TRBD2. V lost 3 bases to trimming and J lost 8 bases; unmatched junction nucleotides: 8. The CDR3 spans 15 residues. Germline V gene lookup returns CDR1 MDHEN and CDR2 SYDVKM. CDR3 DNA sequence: TGTGCCAGCAGTTTCGAACTAGCGGGCTTTTATGAGCAGTTCTTC. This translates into CASSFELAGFYEQFF.

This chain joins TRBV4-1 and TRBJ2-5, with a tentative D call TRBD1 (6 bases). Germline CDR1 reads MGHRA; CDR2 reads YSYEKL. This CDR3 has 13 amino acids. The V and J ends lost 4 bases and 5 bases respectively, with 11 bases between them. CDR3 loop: CASSPQRGETQYF. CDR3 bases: TGCGCCAGCAGCCCCCAAAGGGGGGAGACCCAGTACTTC.

The CDR3: CASSNRTGIMTSPLHF. Here the CDR3 DNA reads TGTGCCAGTAGTAATCGGACAGGGATAATGACTTCACCCCTCCACTTT. This chain joins TRBV19 and TRBJ1-6, with 8 bases that match TRBD1. This CDR3 is built from 16 residues. J gave up 9 bases and V 4 bases, and 11 bases lay outside the gene matches. Germline CDR1 LNHDA, CDR2 SQIVND (reference sequence).

CDR3 nucleotides: TGTGCCAGCAGCCCCATCCCAGCAGGCCTTGAAGCTTTCTTT. It encodes CASSPIPAGLEAFF. V gene TRBV6-5 combines with J gene TRBJ1-1; D is undetermined. This CDR3 has 14 residues. V lost 6 bases, J lost 7 bases, and 18 bases lay in between. Germline CDR1 and CDR2: MNHEY and SVGAGI.